What follows are 23 T cell receptor beta chains derived from one specimen sequenced in a study of blood T cell repertoires in COVID-19. Assay used: immunoSEQ multiplex PCR; TCRdb lists only in-frame clones, some missing. The profile shows hundreds of thousands of clones, 85% of them singletons. Sequences were obtained from PBMCs or T cells enriched from blood (not recorded which). These receptors were collected from a man between 40 and 49 years old who had recovered from COVID-19.

The chain couples TRBV9 to TRBJ1-4; D is perhaps TRBD1 (6 bases). Trimming left V 4 bases short and J 7 bases short, with 14 bases between. CDR1 is SGDLS and CDR2 is YYNGEE in the germline V gene. The CDR3 covers 14 residues. The CDR3 sequence: CASSPGQTPEKLFF. The CDR3 coding sequence is TGTGCCAGCAGCCCCGGACAGACGCCTGAAAAACTGTTTTTT.

The J gene is TRBJ2-2, the V gene TRBV4-2, with 9 bases fitting TRBD1. Losses at the gene ends were 4 bases for V and 6 bases for J; bases not matched to a gene: 9. Germline-derived CDR1 and CDR2 are LGHNA and YNFKEQ. The length of the CDR3 is 16 residues. The CDR3 here is CASSPEQGAKAGELFF. The CDR3 DNA sequence: TGTGCCAGCAGCCCCGAACAGGGGGCGAAGGCCGGGGAGCTGTTTTTT.

The genes are TRBV28 and TRBJ2-7; TRBD1 aligns across 9 bases. V was clipped by 4 bases and J by 2 bases; unmatched bases: 6. This CDR3 contains 15 residues. Germline CDR1 reads MDHEN; CDR2 reads SYDVKM. The CDR3: CASSSPGTGPYEQYF. CDR3 bases: TGTGCCAGCAGTTCACCCGGGACAGGGCCCTACGAGCAGTACTTC.

V and J are TRBV2 and TRBJ1-2; 7 positions match TRBD1. In germline, CDR1 is SNHLY, CDR2 FYNNEI. This CDR3 is built from 14 residues. Trimming took 2 bases from V and 4 from J; bases not matched to a gene: 4. CDR3 in amino acids: CASSETGVVYGYTF. The CDR3, as DNA: TGTGCCAGCAGTGAAACAGGGGTCGTCTATGGCTACACCTTC.

This clone was seen a few times. The chain has TRBV10-3 and TRBJ1-1; tentative D call: TRBD1 (6 bases). Trimming shortened V by 7 bases and J by 2 bases, and 11 bases separated the two germline ends. The CDR3 has 13 residues. Germline V gives CDR1 ENHRY, CDR2 SYGVKD. CDR3 in DNA: TGTGCCATCACAGACAGGAGAAACACTGAAGCTTTCTTT. It codes for CAITDRRNTEAFF.

The chain is built from TRBV30 and TRBJ2-1, with D tentatively TRBD1 (5 bases). Trimming shortened V by 2 bases and J by 4 bases, and 9 bases separated the two germline ends. The CDR3 has 13 amino acids. Germline V lookup: CDR1 GTSNPN, CDR2 SVGIG (reference sequence). Written as DNA, the CDR3 is TGTGCCTGGAGTACAGACAGATACAATGAGCAGTTCTTC. Amino acid sequence: CAWSTDRYNEQFF.

This sequence joins TRBV7-9 and TRBJ2-5; 8 positions match TRBD2. From germline, CDR1 is SEHNR and CDR2 FQNEAQ (reference sequence). V shed 5 bases and J 1 base; nucleotides not matched to a gene: 12. This CDR3 contains 17 residues. The CDR3 loop reads CASSPPRLAGLQETQYF. CDR3 in DNA: TGTGCCAGCAGCCCCCCCCGGTTAGCGGGACTCCAAGAGACCCAGTACTTC.

V is TRBV9 and J is TRBJ1-1; D gene uncertain. The ends were cut back, 3 bases at V and 0 bases at J, with 9 bases in the middle. Germline values: CDR1 SGDLS, CDR2 YYNGEE. The CDR3 runs to 14 residues. The DNA of the CDR3 is TGTGCCAGCAGCGGAACGGGGATGAACACTGAAGCTTTCTTT. Its protein is CASSGTGMNTEAFF.

V and J are TRBV24-1 and TRBJ2-3, with TRBD2 identical over 12 bases. Germline V CDR1 and CDR2: KGHDR, SFDVKD. J was trimmed by 3 bases and V by 5 bases; bases with no gene match: 5. The CDR3 is 16 residues long. CDR3 sequence reads: CATSVGLAGITDTQYF. CDR3 bases: TGTGCCACCAGTGTAGGACTAGCGGGAATTACAGATACGCAGTATTTT.

The genes are TRBV11-3 and TRBJ2-7, with 7 bases fitting TRBD2. The V and J ends lost 6 bases and 6 bases, in that order; junction bases with no gene match: 11. This CDR3 is 14 amino acids long. Germline CDR1 SGHNT, CDR2 YENEEA. CDR3 in amino acids: CASRPDSGDLEQYF. The DNA of the CDR3 is TGTGCCAGCAGACCCGACAGCGGGGACCTCGAGCAGTACTTC.

The chain employs TRBV7-8 and TRBJ1-3, with D unresolved. Per the germline V gene, CDR1 is SGHVS and CDR2 is FQNEAQ. The CDR3 has 14 amino acids. Trimming stripped 5 bases from V and 2 bases from J, with 10 bases between. CDR3 bases: TGTGCCAGCAGCCCGCGGGTCCCTGGAAACACCATATATTTT. Protein: CASSPRVPGNTIYF.

This rearrangement joins TRBV19 to TRBJ2-6; D possibly corresponds to TRBD1 (6 bases). Germline CDR1 LNHDA, CDR2 SQIVND (reference sequence). The CDR3 contains 13 residues. V lost 6 bases, J lost 4 bases, and 7 bases lay in between. The CDR3 protein is CASRDRGANVLTF. In nucleotides, the CDR3 is TGTGCCAGTAGGGACAGAGGGGCCAACGTCCTGACTTTC.

The V gene is TRBV6-5, the J gene TRBJ1-2, with 11 bases matching TRBD1. Germline loops: CDR1 MNHEY, CDR2 SVGAGI. The CDR3 has 16 amino acids. V gave up 0 bases and J gave up 2 bases; unmatched junction bases: 2. The CDR3 DNA reads as TGTGCCAGCAGTTACTCGAGGACAGGGGGCAACTATGGCTACACCTTC. This sequence encodes CASSYSRTGGNYGYTF.

The V call is TRBV19, the J call TRBJ1-3; no clear D. Germline V CDR1 and CDR2: LNHDA, SQIVND (reference sequence). The CDR3 runs to 13 residues. V dropped 8 bases and J dropped 0 bases, with 8 bases sitting between them. The CDR3 spells CASRFSSGNTIYF. DNA for the CDR3: TGTGCCAGTCGATTTAGCTCTGGAAACACCATATATTTT.

The chain recombines TRBV19 with TRBJ2-3; the match to TRBD2 covers 13 bases. The J segment lost 4 bases and the V segment lost 5 bases, leaving 12 bases of the junction unmatched. There are 18 residues in the CDR3. Germline V gene lookup returns CDR1 LNHDA and CDR2 SQIVND (reference sequence). The DNA of the CDR3 is TGTGCCAGTAGTTCCCTACTAGCGGGAGGGCTAGGCTCAGATACGCAGTATTTT. As protein: CASSSLLAGGLGSDTQYF.

The CDR3 spells CASSQPEGAGMNTEAFF. The DNA for the CDR3 is TGTGCCAGCAGCCAACCAGAGGGGGCAGGGATGAACACTGAAGCTTTCTTT. This chain joins TRBV16 and TRBJ1-1; TRBD1 agrees at 7 bases. The CDR3 is 17 residues long. The ends lost 2 bases at V and 0 bases at J; junction bases unmatched: 9. Germline CDR1 KGHSY, CDR2 FQNENV.

This rearrangement joins TRBV29-1 to TRBJ1-1; no clear D. CDR3 size: 12 residues. V gave up 4 bases and J gave up 1 base, with 7 bases separating them. The germline V gene encodes CDR1 SQVTM and CDR2 ANQGSEA. CDR3: CSVVSGNTEAFF. Here the CDR3 DNA reads TGCAGCGTTGTCAGTGGGAACACTGAAGCTTTCTTT.

The V call is TRBV28, the J call TRBJ1-1; D call uncertain. V was shortened by 3 bases and J by 6 bases, with 11 bases between the two germline ends. Per germline, CDR1 MDHEN and CDR2 SYDVKM. The CDR3 runs to 13 residues. The CDR3 bases are TGTGCCAGCAGTTTTTTCCTAGGAGCTGAAGCTTTCTTT. Translated, it gives CASSFFLGAEAFF.

The chain employs TRBV28 and TRBJ2-3; D is ambiguous. The germline gives CDR1 MDHEN, CDR2 SYDVKM. The CDR3 has 12 amino acids. Deletions cut 5 bases from V and 7 bases from J, with 10 bases between. The CDR3 reads CASSPLKNTQYF. Here the CDR3 DNA reads TGTGCCAGCAGTCCACTAAAGAATACGCAGTATTTT. The full variable domain, with the rest looked up from reference TRBV28 and TRBJ2-3, is DVKVTQSSRYLVKRTGEKVFLECVQDMDHENMFWYRQDPGLGLRLIYFSYDVKMKEKGDIPEGYSVSREKKERFSLILESASTNQTSMYLCASSPLKNTQYFGPGTRLTVL.

The J gene is TRBJ2-1, the V gene TRBV20-1; D remains unclear. The CDR3 runs to 10 residues. Trimming pared 6 bases from V and 5 bases from J, leaving 5 bases between. Germline lookup yields CDR1 DFQATT and CDR2 SNEGSKA (reference sequence). DNA of the CDR3: TGCAGTGCCAACAACAATGAGCAGTTCTTC. This sequence encodes CSANNNEQFF.

This clone was picked up one time. V is TRBV18 and J is TRBJ2-1; possibly TRBD2 for D (6 bases). The CDR3 extends over 17 amino acids. The germline CDR1 and CDR2 sequences are KGHSH and LQKENI. V was cut by 0 bases and J by 0 bases, with 12 bases left in between. The CDR3 is CASSPPEVGSSYNEQFF. The DNA of the CDR3 is TGTGCCAGCTCACCACCGGAGGTCGGGAGCTCCTACAATGAGCAGTTCTTC.

This chain links TRBV27 with TRBJ2-2; 7 bases fit TRBD2. The V and J ends lost 0 bases and 0 bases, in that order; junction bases with no gene match: 4. Germline loops: CDR1 MNHEY, CDR2 SMNVEV (reference sequence). CDR3 length: 17 residues. CDR3 sequence: CASSLSGRGPNTGELFF. CDR3 coding DNA: TGTGCCAGCAGTTTATCGGGGAGGGGACCGAACACCGGGGAGCTGTTTTTT.

The chain combines TRBV6-6 with TRBJ2-1, with a possible D match to TRBD2 (5 bases). The V and J ends lost 5 bases and 4 bases respectively, with 12 bases between them. The CDR3 is made up of 14 amino acids. The germline CDR1 and CDR2 sequences are MNHNY and SVGAGI (reference sequence). CDR3 in DNA: TGTGCCAGCAGTGCCCCAGCGGAATACAATGAGCAGTTCTTC. Its translation: CASSAPAEYNEQFF.